This note documents a single T cell receptor (beta chain) sequence. As processed by the authors: Reference gene primer amplification in the assay estimated nucleated cell counts. Assay: immunoSEQ multiplex PCR; the TCRdb copy retains only in-frame clones and omits some. V and J calls and clone size are given by that table; D and trimming were obtained from the DNA. The sample includes under 150,000 clones, 79% of them seen just once. Germline V gives CDR1 LNHDA, CDR2 SQIVND (reference sequence). The CDR3 contains 13 residues. Trimming removed 6 bases from V and 1 base from J, with 9 bases in between. The data are from a study of blood T cell repertoires in COVID-19. Across the study: Spain, Italy and the United States supplied samples that represented acute and convalescent COVID-19. PBMCs, B-cell-depleted T cells, or T cells were the source of the cDNA or gDNA that made up the material.

The TCR comes from a woman at least 80 years old with acute or convalescent COVID-19. The chain combines TRBV19 with TRBJ1-1, with D unresolved. What was sequenced was peripheral blood. The CDR3 DNA reads TGTGCCAGTAGAGAGACGGGGAACACTGAAGCTTTCTTT. As protein: CASRETGNTEAFF.